This note documents a single T cell receptor beta chain sequence. CDR3 size: 15 residues. The germline V gene encodes CDR1 MNHEY and CDR2 SMNVEV (reference sequence). Unmatched junction bases numbered 11, after V lost 5 bases and J lost 8 bases. The sample belongs to a study of blood T cell repertoires in COVID-19. As for the study in general: From the United States, Italy and Spain came samples of acute and convalescent COVID-19. PBMCs, B-cell-depleted T cells, or T cells provided the cDNA or gDNA that made up the material.

In the original processing: Reference gene primer amplification gave estimated nucleated cell counts. Generated by immunoSEQ multiplex PCR, the TCRdb table keeps only in-frame clones and is missing some. The DNA gave D and trimming, while V, J and clone size come from that table. The sample has about 43,000 clones; around 80% are singletons. This TCR was recovered from a woman in her sixties or seventies with acute or convalescent COVID-19. The specimen was peripheral blood. This chain uses TRBV27 with TRBJ1-5, with 8 bases aligning to TRBD1. The CDR3 region is CASSPIGQGYEPQHF. CDR3 coding DNA: TGTGCCAGCAGTCCCATTGGACAGGGCTATGAGCCCCAGCATTTT.